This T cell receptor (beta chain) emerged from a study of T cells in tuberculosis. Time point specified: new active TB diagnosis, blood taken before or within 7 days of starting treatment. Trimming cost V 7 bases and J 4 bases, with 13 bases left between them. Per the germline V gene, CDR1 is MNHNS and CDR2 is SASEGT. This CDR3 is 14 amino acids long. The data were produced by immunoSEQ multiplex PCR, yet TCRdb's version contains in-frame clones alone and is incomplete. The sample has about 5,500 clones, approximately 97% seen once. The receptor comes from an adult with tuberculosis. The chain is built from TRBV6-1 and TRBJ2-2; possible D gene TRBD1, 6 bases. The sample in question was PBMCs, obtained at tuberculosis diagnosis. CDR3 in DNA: TGTGCCAGCATAAAACTACAGGGCACCGGGGAGCTGTTTTTT. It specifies CASIKLQGTGELFF.